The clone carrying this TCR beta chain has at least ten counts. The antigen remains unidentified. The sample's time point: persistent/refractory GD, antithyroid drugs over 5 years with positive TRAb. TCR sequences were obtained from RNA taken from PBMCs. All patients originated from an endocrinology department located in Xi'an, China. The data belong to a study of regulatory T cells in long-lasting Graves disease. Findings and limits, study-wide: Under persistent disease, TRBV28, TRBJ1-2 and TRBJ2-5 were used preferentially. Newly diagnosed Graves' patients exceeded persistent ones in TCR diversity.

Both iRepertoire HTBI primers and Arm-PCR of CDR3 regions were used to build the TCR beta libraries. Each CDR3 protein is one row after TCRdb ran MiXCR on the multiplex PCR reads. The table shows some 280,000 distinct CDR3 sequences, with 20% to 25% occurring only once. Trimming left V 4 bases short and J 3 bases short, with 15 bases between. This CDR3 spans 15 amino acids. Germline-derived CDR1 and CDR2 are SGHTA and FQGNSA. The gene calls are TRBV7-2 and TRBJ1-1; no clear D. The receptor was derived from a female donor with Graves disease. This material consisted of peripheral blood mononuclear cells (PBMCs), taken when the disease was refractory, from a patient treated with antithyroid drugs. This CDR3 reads CASSWRPGPYTEAFF. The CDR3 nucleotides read TGTGCCAGCAGCTGGAGGCCAGGACCTTACACTGAAGCTTTCTTT.